This entry features one TCR beta chain sequence. Its specificity is unknown. Clones were read by immunoSEQ multiplex PCR, and TCRdb kept only the in-frame ones, dropping some. Of some 410,000 clones in the sample, over 80% are singletons; the top ten hold less than 2%. The data were taken from a study of Ad26.COV2.S vaccination and SARS-CoV-2 variants. Study-wide results and limits: Total T cell responses, in the TCR breadth and depth analyses, may have been underestimated.

This CDR3 is 16 amino acids long. Between the trimmed V and J ends, which lost 0 bases and 0 bases, there was a span of 11 bases. From germline, CDR1 is LGHNA and CDR2 YSLEER. As to treatment: around 19 received Ad26.COV2.S at low or high dose, single or two shots; several received placebo; per-sample allocation not given. At day 63 after the first vaccine or placebo injection, samples were drawn. An Ad26 vector that expressed Wuhan-strain SARS-CoV-2 spike constituted the vaccine. Source: peripheral blood, taken in a trial of Ad26.COV2.S vaccine versus placebo. V usage is TRBV4-3 and J usage is TRBJ1-1; D gene uncertain. This TCR derives from a person aged 18-65 years who received the Ad26.COV2.S COVID-19 vaccine or a placebo. CDR3 DNA sequence: TGCGCCAGCAGCCAAGAGTACCCAGAAATGAACACTGAAGCTTTCTTT. Translation: CASSQEYPEMNTEAFF.